These 32 T cell receptor beta chains came from one sample sequenced in a study of blood T cell repertoires in COVID-19. Sequenced by immunoSEQ multiplex PCR; TCRdb stores in-frame clones only, minus some. The top ten clones hold 1.5% to 2% of a sample with 60,000 to 75,000 clones, roughly 89% of them seen once. Input material: peripheral blood. The receptors stem from a man aged 30 to 45 with acute or convalescent COVID-19.

The chain carries TRBV18 and TRBJ2-3, with 13 bases fitting TRBD2. J lost 2 bases, V lost 5 bases, and 4 bases had no gene match. The CDR3 is made up of 16 amino acids. Germline values: CDR1 KGHSH, CDR2 LQKENI. DNA of the CDR3: TGTGCCAGCTCAGAAGGGACTAGCGGGATCACAGATACGCAGTATTTT. Translation: CASSEGTSGITDTQYF.

V usage is TRBV27 and J usage is TRBJ2-1, with TRBD1 identical over 9 bases. Unmatched junction bases numbered 3, after V lost 4 bases and J lost 5 bases. In germline, CDR1 is MNHEY, CDR2 SMNVEV (reference sequence). The CDR3 sequence is 14 residues long. The CDR3 bases are TGTGCCAGCAGTTACAGGGGGCCTAACAATGAGCAGTTCTTC. Translation: CASSYRGPNNEQFF.

The rearrangement joins TRBV7-9 to TRBJ1-1; D unresolved. Trimming removed 6 bases from V and 1 base from J, with 9 bases in between. The CDR3 is made up of 13 amino acids. Germline assignment: CDR1 SEHNR and CDR2 FQNEAQ (reference sequence). The CDR3: CASSTGWNTEAFF. The CDR3 DNA is TGTGCCAGCAGTACCGGGTGGAACACTGAAGCTTTCTTT.

The chain recombines TRBV4-2 with TRBJ2-1; TRBD2 matches 13 bases. The ends lost 4 bases at V and 7 bases at J; junction bases unmatched: 7. The CDR3 has 16 residues. Germline V gene sequence: CDR1 LGHNA, CDR2 YNFKEQ. CDR3 amino acids: CASSLWTSGSRNEQFF. CDR3 DNA: TGTGCCAGCAGCCTATGGACTAGCGGGAGTCGGAATGAGCAGTTCTTC.

The rearrangement uses TRBV5-1 and TRBJ2-1; 8 bases align to TRBD2. V was pared by 3 bases and J by 2 bases, with 4 bases of the junction left unmatched. CDR1 and CDR2 from the germline V gene are SGHRS and YFSETQ. The CDR3 is made up of 15 amino acids. CDR3 loop: CASSSQRETYNEQFF. DNA of the CDR3: TGCGCCAGCAGCTCTCAGCGGGAGACCTACAATGAGCAGTTCTTC.

A remark on this clone: It may be a read error: a sequence one base away is much more abundant. The sample holds other DNA sequences that translate to the same CDR3. This chain links TRBV7-2 with TRBJ1-5, with D perhaps TRBD1 (5 bases). There are 13 residues in the CDR3. Trimming took 3 bases from V and 6 from J, leaving 9 bases between them. Germline CDR1 is SGHTA and CDR2 is FQGNSA. CDR3 protein: CASSFREGQPQHF. The CDR3 DNA is TGTGCCAGCAGCTTCAGGGAGGGTCAGCCCCAGCATTTT.

This clone has a handful of counts. V and J are TRBV18 and TRBJ2-7; maybe TRBD1 (6 bases). Trimming pared 2 bases from V and 2 bases from J, leaving 16 bases between. CDR1 and CDR2 (germline): KGHSH, LQKENI. The CDR3 spans 16 residues. The CDR3: CASSPKESTGTYEQYF. CDR3 DNA: TGTGCCAGCTCACCAAAAGAATCGACAGGTACCTACGAGCAGTACTTC.

This chain uses TRBV13 with TRBJ1-5, with 8 bases that match TRBD1. The CDR3 totals 14 residues. V was pared by 4 bases and J by 6 bases, with 5 bases of the junction left unmatched. CDR1 is PRHDT and CDR2 is FYEKMQ in the germline V gene (reference sequence). CDR3 loop: CASSSGQGSQPQHF. The CDR3 DNA is TGTGCCAGCAGCTCAGGACAGGGCAGTCAGCCCCAGCATTTT.

The V call is TRBV19, the J call TRBJ1-1; no firm D call. This CDR3 comprises 14 residues. Trimming shortened V by 3 bases and J by 6 bases, and 14 bases separated the two germline ends. The germline V gene encodes CDR1 LNHDA and CDR2 SQIVND (reference sequence). The CDR3 spells CASSMGEAGAEAFF. CDR3 bases: TGTGCCAGTAGTATGGGAGAGGCCGGGGCTGAAGCTTTCTTT.

The V call is TRBV11-3, the J call TRBJ2-1; TRBD2 agrees at 10 bases. The CDR3 runs 15 residues. V dropped 1 base and J dropped 3; count of bases not matched to a gene: 0. Germline CDR1 SGHNT, CDR2 YENEEA. The chain's CDR3 is CASSLGTSGYNEQFF. The CDR3 DNA sequence: TGTGCCAGCAGCTTAGGGACTAGCGGCTACAATGAGCAGTTCTTC.

The V call is TRBV3-1 (or the pseudogene TRBV3-2), the J call TRBJ1-1; perhaps TRBD1 as D (6 bases). The V gene lost 5 bases and the J gene lost 3 bases, with 10 bases spanning the gap. The CDR3 loop spans 13 amino acids. Per germline, CDR1 LGHDT and CDR2 YNNKEL (reference sequence). CDR3 nucleotide sequence: TGTGCCAGCAGCATACAGGGAGACACTGAAGCTTTCTTT. This encodes CASSIQGDTEAFF.

Note on this clone: One end of the junction fails to match germline, which may point to a read error. In DNA form, the CDR3 reads TGTGCTAGCAGCCCGGGACTAGAAACAGATACGCAGTATTTT. Translating it yields CASSPGLETDTQYF. The gene calls are TRBV7-7 and TRBJ2-3; TRBD2 matches 8 bases. CDR1 and CDR2 (germline): SSHAT, FNYEAQ (reference sequence). This CDR3 spans 14 amino acids.

The rearrangement links TRBV6-2 or TRBV6-3 to TRBJ1-1; no reliable D call. From germline, CDR1 is MNHEY and CDR2 SVGEGT. Trimming removed 6 bases from V and 3 bases from J, with 11 bases in between. This CDR3 region has 13 residues. The CDR3 loop reads CASSPTGYTEAFF. The CDR3 region has the DNA TGTGCCAGCAGCCCCACGGGGTACACTGAAGCTTTCTTT.

As regards this clone: Other DNA sequences within the sample encode an identical CDR3. The chain carries TRBV7-9 and TRBJ2-1; TRBD2 agrees at 10 bases. The CDR3 loop spans 14 amino acids. The germline gives CDR1 SEHNR, CDR2 FQNEAQ (reference sequence). V lost 1 base, J lost 8 bases, and 2 bases stayed unmatched. The CDR3 spells CASSLGLAGDEQFF. In DNA form, the CDR3 reads TGTGCCAGCAGCTTAGGGCTAGCGGGGGATGAGCAGTTCTTC.

The chain couples TRBV24-1 to TRBJ1-6, with 8 bases that match TRBD1. The V segment lost 2 bases and the J segment 6 bases; nucleotides outside the gene matches: 5. This CDR3 region has 16 residues. Germline V gene data show CDR1 as KGHDR and CDR2 as SFDVKD. The CDR3 sequence is CATSDSRTGSNSPLHF. The CDR3 DNA follows: TGTGCCACCAGTGATTCCCGGACAGGGTCTAATTCACCCCTCCACTTT.

This clone was found once. V usage is TRBV5-4 and J usage is TRBJ1-1, with 7 bases matching TRBD1. The CDR3 extends over 12 amino acids. From germline, CDR1 is SGHNT and CDR2 YYREEE (reference sequence). The V and J ends lost 1 base and 11 bases, in that order; junction bases with no gene match: 5. The DNA for the CDR3 is TGTGCCAGCAGCTTGACAGGGGTTGGGGCTTTCTTT. Translated, it gives CASSLTGVGAFF.

J is TRBJ1-3 and V is TRBV18, with D possibly being TRBD1 (5 bases). The CDR3 is made up of 14 amino acids. Germline CDR1 reads KGHSH; CDR2 reads LQKENI. The V and J ends lost 3 bases and 3 bases respectively, with 9 bases between them. The CDR3 DNA reads TGTGCCAGCTCACCCGACAGATATGGAAACACCATATATTTT. It translates to CASSPDRYGNTIYF.

This clone was counted between two and nine times. V and J are TRBV27 and TRBJ2-3; D remains ambiguous. V was clipped by 4 bases and J by 1 base, with 18 bases between them. CDR1 is MNHEY, CDR2 SMNVEV, per germline (reference sequence). This CDR3 contains 17 residues. CDR3 nucleotide sequence: TGTGCCAGCAGTTCCCCCGGCCCCCAGGTGGGCACAGATACGCAGTATTTT. This encodes CASSSPGPQVGTDTQYF.

V usage is TRBV4-2 and J usage is TRBJ2-7; D is perhaps TRBD1 (5 bases). The CDR3 is 18 amino acids. Between the trimmed V and J ends, which lost 0 bases and 3 bases, there was a span of 21 bases. Germline loops: CDR1 LGHNA, CDR2 YNFKEQ. CDR3 in DNA: TGTGCCAGCAGCCAAGATTTAAGGGGTAGAGAGACAATCTACGAGCAGTACTTC. Amino acids: CASSQDLRGRETIYEQYF.

The chain uses TRBV2 and TRBJ1-4, with D unresolved. Germline CDR1 and CDR2: SNHLY and FYNNEI. This CDR3 spans 16 amino acids. V shed 0 bases and J shed 8 bases, with 16 bases lying between them. As DNA, the CDR3 is TGTGCCAGCAGTGAAGCGCGAGGAACGAGAGGAGAAAAACTGTTTTTT. It is translated as CASSEARGTRGEKLFF.

The V call is TRBV9, the J call TRBJ1-2; D not certain. Germline V gene sequence: CDR1 SGDLS, CDR2 YYNGEE. V was cut by 0 bases and J by 0 bases, with 9 bases left in between. This CDR3 comprises 15 residues. CDR3 DNA sequence: TGTGCCAGCAGCGTAGGAGGCGGGTCTAACTATGGCTACACCTTC. Its translation: CASSVGGGSNYGYTF.

The chain recombines TRBV21-1 with TRBJ1-5. TRBV21-1 is annotated as a pseudogene. This CDR3 comprises 14 residues. The CDR3 DNA sequence: TGTGCCAGCAGCTACATGAGGGGCAATCAGCCCCAGCATTTT. It translates to CASSYMRGNQPQHF.

This clone was detected a few times. The CDR3 DNA follows: TGTGCCAGCAGCGCCTCAGCGGGAGTGGGGGAGCTGTTTTTT. Translating gives CASSASAGVGELFF. The V and J genes are TRBV9 and TRBJ2-2, with 8 nucleotides matching TRBD2. V gave up 3 bases and J gave up 8 bases; unmatched junction bases: 6. The CDR3 runs to 14 residues. Germline V gene sequence: CDR1 SGDLS, CDR2 YYNGEE.

V gene TRBV12-3 or TRBV12-4 combines with J gene TRBJ1-5; possible D gene TRBD1, 5 bases. Trimming shortened V by 9 bases and J by 7 bases, and 16 bases separated the two germline ends. The CDR3 sequence is 13 residues long. The CDR3 DNA reads as TGTGCCAGTTCCTTGGGGGGTTCGCAGCCCCAGCATTTT. Its protein is CASSLGGSQPQHF.

Comment on this clone: Other DNA sequences from this sample encode an identical CDR3 as well. CDR3 amino acids: CAWSVMAGNTEAFF. CDR3 in DNA: TGTGCCTGGAGTGTAATGGCAGGGAACACTGAAGCTTTCTTT. This chain joins TRBV30 and TRBJ1-1; no reliable D call. Trimming removed 0 bases from V and 1 base from J, with 9 bases in between. The CDR3 is 14 residues long. Germline CDR1 GTSNPN, CDR2 SVGIG (reference sequence). Full variable domain (missing parts from reference TRBV30 and TRBJ1-1): SQTIHQWPATLVQPVGSPLSLECTVEGTSNPNLYWYRQAAGRGLQLLFYSVGIGQISSEVPQNLSASRPQDRQFILSSKKLLLSDSGFYLCAWSVMAGNTEAFFGQGTRLTVV.

This clone has a handful of counts. The rearrangement joins TRBV19 to TRBJ1-5; D is perhaps TRBD1 (5 bases). V was trimmed by 0 bases and J by 4 bases, leaving 16 bases between them. Germline V gene sequence: CDR1 LNHDA, CDR2 SQIVND (reference sequence). This CDR3 is built from 17 residues. Here the CDR3 reads CASSIEVGGYGNQPQHF. CDR3 nucleotides: TGTGCCAGTAGTATAGAAGTTGGGGGGTATGGGAATCAGCCCCAGCATTTT.

This chain connects TRBV6-5 to TRBJ1-5; 9 bases match TRBD1. The CDR3 has 14 amino acids. Germline assignment: CDR1 MNHEY and CDR2 SVGAGI. Germline trimming cut 6 bases from V and 6 bases from J; bases unmatched to any gene: 6. Written as DNA, the CDR3 is TGTGCCAGCAGCCAGGACAGGGGAAGTCAGCCCCAGCATTTT. As protein: CASSQDRGSQPQHF.

The chain joins TRBV5-4 to TRBJ1-6; TRBD1 aligns across 7 bases. V gave up 4 bases and J gave up 5 bases; unmatched junction bases: 9. Germline CDR1 and CDR2: SGHNT and YYREEE (reference sequence). CDR3 length equals 16 residues. The CDR3 region is CASSPNSGQNNSPLHF. CDR3 bases: TGTGCCAGCAGCCCAAACTCGGGACAGAATAATTCACCCCTCCACTTT. Full variable domain (missing parts from reference TRBV5-4 and TRBJ1-6): ETGVTQSPTHLIKTRGQQVTLRCSSQSGHNTVSWYQQALGQGPQFIFQYYREEENGRGNFPPRFSGLQFPNYSSELNVNALELDDSALYLCASSPNSGQNNSPLHFGNGTRLTVT.

This sequence joins TRBV30 and TRBJ1-1; no firm D call. Trimming took off 2 bases at V and 5 bases at J, with 6 bases between the two ends. The CDR3 is 11 residues long. Germline V gene lookup returns CDR1 GTSNPN and CDR2 SVGIG (reference sequence). Here the CDR3 DNA reads TGTGCCTGGAGTCGGCGGACTGAAGCTTTCTTT. Protein: CAWSRRTEAFF. The full variable domain, rest sourced from reference TRBV30 and TRBJ1-1, is SQTIHQWPATLVQPVGSPLSLECTVEGTSNPNLYWYRQAAGRGLQLLFYSVGIGQISSEVPQNLSASRPQDRQFILSSKKLLLSDSGFYLCAWSRRTEAFFGQGTRLTVV.

CDR3 nucleotide sequence: TGTGCCAGCAGGAGACAGGGGGAGACCTACGAGCAGTACTTC. Its protein product is CASRRQGETYEQYF. The rearrangement uses TRBV5-4 and TRBJ2-7, with 9 nucleotides matching TRBD1. J lost 2 bases, V lost 5 bases, and 5 bases had no gene match. The CDR3 covers 14 residues. Germline V gives CDR1 SGHNT, CDR2 YYREEE (reference sequence).

This rearrangement joins TRBV5-1 to TRBJ2-1; 8 bases align to TRBD1. The V and J ends lost 5 bases and 6 bases, in that order; junction bases with no gene match: 7. CDR1 is SGHRS and CDR2 is YFSETQ in the germline V gene. The CDR3 has 14 amino acids. CDR3: CASSHAQGVNEQFF. The CDR3 bases are TGCGCCAGCAGTCATGCACAGGGGGTCAATGAGCAGTTCTTC.

This clone was counted a few times. The rearrangement uses TRBV28 and TRBJ2-6; D ambiguous. Germline loops: CDR1 MDHEN, CDR2 SYDVKM. V lost 2 bases and J 1 base, leaving 6 bases between the germline ends. CDR3 length: 15 residues. The CDR3, as DNA: TGTGCCAGCAGTTTAAGCATGTCTGGGGCCAACGTCCTGACTTTC. Protein product: CASSLSMSGANVLTF.